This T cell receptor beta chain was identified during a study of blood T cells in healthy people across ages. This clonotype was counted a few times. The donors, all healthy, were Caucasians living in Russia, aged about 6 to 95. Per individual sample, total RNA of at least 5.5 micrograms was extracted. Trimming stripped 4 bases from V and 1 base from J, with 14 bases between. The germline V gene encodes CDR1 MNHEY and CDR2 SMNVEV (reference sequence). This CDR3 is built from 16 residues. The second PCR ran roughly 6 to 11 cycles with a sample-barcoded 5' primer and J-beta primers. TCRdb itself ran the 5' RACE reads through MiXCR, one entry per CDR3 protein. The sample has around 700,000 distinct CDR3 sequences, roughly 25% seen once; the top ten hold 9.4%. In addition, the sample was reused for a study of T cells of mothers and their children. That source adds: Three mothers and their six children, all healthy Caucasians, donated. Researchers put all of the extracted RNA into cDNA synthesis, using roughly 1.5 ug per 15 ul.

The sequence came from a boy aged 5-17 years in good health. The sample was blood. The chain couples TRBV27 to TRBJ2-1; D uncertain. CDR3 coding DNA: TGTGCCAGCAGTTCAGGCAGGTTGGGGTCCTACAATGAGCAGTTCTTC. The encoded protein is CASSSGRLGSYNEQFF.